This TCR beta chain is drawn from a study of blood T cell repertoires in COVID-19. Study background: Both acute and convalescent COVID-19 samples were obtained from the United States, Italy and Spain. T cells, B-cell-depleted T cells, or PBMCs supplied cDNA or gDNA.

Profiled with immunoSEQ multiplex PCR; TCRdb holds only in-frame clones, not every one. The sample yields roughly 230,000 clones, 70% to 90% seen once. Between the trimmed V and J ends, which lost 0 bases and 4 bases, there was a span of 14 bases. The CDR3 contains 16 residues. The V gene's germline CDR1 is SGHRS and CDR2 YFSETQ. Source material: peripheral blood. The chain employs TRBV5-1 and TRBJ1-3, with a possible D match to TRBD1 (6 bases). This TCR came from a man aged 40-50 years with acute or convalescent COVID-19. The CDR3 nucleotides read TGCGCCAGCAGCTTGGTTGGGGGCGCACCAGGAAACACCATATATTTT. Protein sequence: CASSLVGGAPGNTIYF.